Here is one T cell receptor beta chain with its context. Its target is unknown. Deletions cut 5 bases from V and 2 bases from J, with 11 bases between. The germline gives CDR1 SGHRS, CDR2 YFSETQ. The CDR3 length is 13 residues. The DNA input per sorted-subset replicate PCR was 150 to 200 ng, corresponding to 32,000 or so T cell genomes. The protocol was immunoSEQ multiplex PCR, while the TCRdb copy is restricted to in-frame clones and leaves out a portion. Of over 300,000 clones listed, roughly 84% were seen once; the top ten hold 15% to 20%. Every donor, a Caucasian adult, lived in Nashville, Tennessee. This sample is part of a study of shared clonotypes between healthy human individuals. Study conclusions and caveats: Compared with clonotypes that all four donors shared, non-shared clonotypes had lower generation probabilities.

Material for sequencing was memory CD8+ T cells sorted from blood. As for subset: CD45RO+ cells pooled with CCR7-negative TemRA cells. The receptor was derived from a man between 18 and 35 years old in good health. This sequence joins TRBV5-1 and TRBJ2-7, with D unresolved. CDR3 sequence (DNA): TGCGCCAGCAGGGAGTGGGGTCCCTACGAGCAGTACTTC. This codes for CASREWGPYEQYF.